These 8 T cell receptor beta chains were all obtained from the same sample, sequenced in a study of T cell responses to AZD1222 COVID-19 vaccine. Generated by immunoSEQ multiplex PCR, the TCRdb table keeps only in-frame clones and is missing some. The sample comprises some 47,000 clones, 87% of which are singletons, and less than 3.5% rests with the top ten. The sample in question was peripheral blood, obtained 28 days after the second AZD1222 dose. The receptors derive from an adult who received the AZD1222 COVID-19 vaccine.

CDR3 nucleotides: TGCGCCAGCAGCCAAGAGGAGGACAGGAACACTGAAGCTTTCTTT. Amino acids: CASSQEEDRNTEAFF. The chain is built from TRBV4-1 and TRBJ1-1; D is possibly TRBD1 (6 bases). V lost 0 bases and J lost 1, with 9 bases in between. The CDR3 runs 15 residues. Germline lookup yields CDR1 MGHRA and CDR2 YSYEKL.

In DNA form, the CDR3 reads TGTGCCAGCAGCTTTGGGCAGACAGGGGGGACTAATGAAAAACTGTTTTTT. Encoded protein: CASSFGQTGGTNEKLFF. The rearrangement links TRBV5-8 to TRBJ1-4; TRBD1 matches at 9 bases. The CDR3 is 17 amino acids. Germline assignment: CDR1 SGHTS and CDR2 YDEGEE. V shed 2 bases, J shed 2 bases, and the junction held 7 bases outside the gene matches.

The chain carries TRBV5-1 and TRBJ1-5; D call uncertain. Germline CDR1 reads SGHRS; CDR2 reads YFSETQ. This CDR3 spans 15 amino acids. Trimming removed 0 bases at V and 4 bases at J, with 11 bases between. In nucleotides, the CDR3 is TGCGCCAGCAGCTTGGGTCCAGGCCCGAATCAGCCCCAGCATTTT. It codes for CASSLGPGPNQPQHF. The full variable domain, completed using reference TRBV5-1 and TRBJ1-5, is KAGVTQTPRYLIKTRGQQVTLSCSPISGHRSVSWYQQTPGQGLQFLFEYFSETQRNKGNFPGRFSGRQFSNSRSEMNVSTLELGDSALYLCASSLGPGPNQPQHFGDGTRLSIL.

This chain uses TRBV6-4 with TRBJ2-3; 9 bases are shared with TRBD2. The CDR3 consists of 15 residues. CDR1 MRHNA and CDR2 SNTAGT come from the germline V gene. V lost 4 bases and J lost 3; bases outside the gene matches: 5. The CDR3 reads CASSVETSGTDTQYF. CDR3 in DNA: TGTGCCAGCAGTGTCGAGACTAGCGGAACAGATACGCAGTATTTT.

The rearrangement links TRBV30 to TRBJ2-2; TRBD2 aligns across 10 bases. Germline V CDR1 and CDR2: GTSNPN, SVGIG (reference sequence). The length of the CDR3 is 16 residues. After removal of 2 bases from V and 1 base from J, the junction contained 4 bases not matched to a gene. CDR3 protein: CAWSRLAGGNTGELFF. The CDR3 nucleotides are TGTGCCTGGAGTCGGTTAGCGGGAGGGAACACCGGGGAGCTGTTTTTT.

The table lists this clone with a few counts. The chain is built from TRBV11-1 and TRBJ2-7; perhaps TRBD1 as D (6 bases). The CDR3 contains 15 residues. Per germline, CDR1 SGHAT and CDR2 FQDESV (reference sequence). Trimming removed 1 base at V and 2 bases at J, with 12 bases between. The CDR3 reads CASSLDRAGAYEQYF. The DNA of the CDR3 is TGTGCCAGCAGCTTAGATAGGGCAGGGGCCTACGAGCAGTACTTC.

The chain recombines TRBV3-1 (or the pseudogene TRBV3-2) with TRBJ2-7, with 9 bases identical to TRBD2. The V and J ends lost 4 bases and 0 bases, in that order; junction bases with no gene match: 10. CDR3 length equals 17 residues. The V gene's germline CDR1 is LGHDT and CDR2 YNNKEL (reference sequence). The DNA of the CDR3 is TGTGCCAGCAGCCCCGGAGGACTAGCGATTAGCTCCTACGAGCAGTACTTC. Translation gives CASSPGGLAISSYEQYF.

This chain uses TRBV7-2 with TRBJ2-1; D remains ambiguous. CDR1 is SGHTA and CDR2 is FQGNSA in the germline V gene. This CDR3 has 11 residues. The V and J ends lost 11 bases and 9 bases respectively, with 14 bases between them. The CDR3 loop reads CASSPMSEQFF. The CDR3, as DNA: TGTGCCTCCTCCCCGATGAGTGAGCAGTTCTTC.